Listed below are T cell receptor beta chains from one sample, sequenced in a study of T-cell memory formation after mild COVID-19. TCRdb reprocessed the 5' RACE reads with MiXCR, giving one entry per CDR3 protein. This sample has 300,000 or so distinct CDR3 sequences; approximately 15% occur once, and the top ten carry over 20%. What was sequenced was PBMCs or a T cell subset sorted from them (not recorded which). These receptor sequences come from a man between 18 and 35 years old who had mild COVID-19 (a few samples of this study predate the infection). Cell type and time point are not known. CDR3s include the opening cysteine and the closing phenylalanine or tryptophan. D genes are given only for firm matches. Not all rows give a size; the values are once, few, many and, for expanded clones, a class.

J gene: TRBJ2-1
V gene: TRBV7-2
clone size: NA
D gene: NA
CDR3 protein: CASSFRRESNEQFF
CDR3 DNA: TGTGCCAGCAGCTTTAGGCGTGAATCCAATGAGCAGTTCTTC

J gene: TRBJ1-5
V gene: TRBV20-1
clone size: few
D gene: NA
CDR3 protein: CSASLGNQPQHF
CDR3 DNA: TGCAGTGCTAGCTTGGGCAATCAGCCCCAGCATTTT

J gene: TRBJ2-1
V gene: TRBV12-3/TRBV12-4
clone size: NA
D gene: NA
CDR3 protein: CASSLGGDYEQFF
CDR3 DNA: TGTGCCAGCAGTTTAGGGGGGGACTATGAGCAGTTCTTC

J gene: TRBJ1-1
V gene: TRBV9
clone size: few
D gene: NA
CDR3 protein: CASSTTGQSNTEAFF
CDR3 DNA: TGTGCCAGCAGCACGACCGGACAGTCGAACACTGAAGCTTTCTTT

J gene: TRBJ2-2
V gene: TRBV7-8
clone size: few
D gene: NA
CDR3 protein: CASSLDGWAGELFF
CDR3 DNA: TGTGCCAGCAGCTTAGACGGGTGGGCCGGGGAGCTGTTTTTT

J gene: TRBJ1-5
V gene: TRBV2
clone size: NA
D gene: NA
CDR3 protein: CASRDDSFFNQPQHF
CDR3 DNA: TGTGCCAGCCGAGATGACAGCTTCTTTAATCAGCCCCAGCATTTT

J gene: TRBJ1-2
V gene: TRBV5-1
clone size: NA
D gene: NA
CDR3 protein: CASRLTGIYGYTF
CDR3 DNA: TGCGCCAGCAGACTGACAGGCATTTATGGCTACACCTTC

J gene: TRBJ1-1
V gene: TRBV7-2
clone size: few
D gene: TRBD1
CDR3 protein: CASSPLVGTGVTNTEAFF
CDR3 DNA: TGTGCCAGCAGCCCATTAGTGGGGACAGGGGTTACGAACACTGAAGCTTTCTTT

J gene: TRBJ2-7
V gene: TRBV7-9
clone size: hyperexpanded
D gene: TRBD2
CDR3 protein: CASSAPAGVGEQYF
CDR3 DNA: TGTGCCAGCAGCGCCCCAGCGGGGGTCGGCGAGCAGTACTTC

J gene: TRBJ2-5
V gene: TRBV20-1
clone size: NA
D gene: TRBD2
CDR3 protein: CSASSDSGAKGETQYF
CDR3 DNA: TGCAGTGCTTCCTCGGATAGCGGGGCGAAGGGAGAGACCCAGTACTTC

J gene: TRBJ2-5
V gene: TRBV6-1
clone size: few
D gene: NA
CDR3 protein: CASAGGKGTQYF
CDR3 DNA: TGTGCCAGCGCCGGGGGCAAGGGGACCCAGTACTTC

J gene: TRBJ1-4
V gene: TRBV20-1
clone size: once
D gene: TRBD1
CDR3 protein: CSASETGVEKLFF
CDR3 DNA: TGCAGTGCTAGCGAGACAGGGGTCGAAAAACTGTTTTTT

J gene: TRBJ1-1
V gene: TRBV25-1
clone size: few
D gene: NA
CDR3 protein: CASSDWGTSNTEAFF
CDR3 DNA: TGTGCCAGCAGTGATTGGGGGACTTCCAACACTGAAGCTTTCTTT

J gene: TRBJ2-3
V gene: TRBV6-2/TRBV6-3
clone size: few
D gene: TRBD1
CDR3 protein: CASSPQGAADTQYF
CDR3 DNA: TGTGCCAGCAGTCCGCAGGGGGCGGCAGATACGCAGTATTTT

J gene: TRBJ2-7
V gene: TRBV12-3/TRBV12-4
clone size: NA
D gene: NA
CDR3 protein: CASSPRGAYEQYF
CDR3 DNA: TGTGCCAGCAGTCCGAGGGGGGCCTACGAGCAGTACTTC

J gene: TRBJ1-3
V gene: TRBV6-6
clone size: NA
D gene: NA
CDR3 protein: CASSSFLGFSGNTIYF
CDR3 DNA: TGTGCCAGCAGTTCTTTTCTCGGGTTCTCTGGAAACACCATATATTTT